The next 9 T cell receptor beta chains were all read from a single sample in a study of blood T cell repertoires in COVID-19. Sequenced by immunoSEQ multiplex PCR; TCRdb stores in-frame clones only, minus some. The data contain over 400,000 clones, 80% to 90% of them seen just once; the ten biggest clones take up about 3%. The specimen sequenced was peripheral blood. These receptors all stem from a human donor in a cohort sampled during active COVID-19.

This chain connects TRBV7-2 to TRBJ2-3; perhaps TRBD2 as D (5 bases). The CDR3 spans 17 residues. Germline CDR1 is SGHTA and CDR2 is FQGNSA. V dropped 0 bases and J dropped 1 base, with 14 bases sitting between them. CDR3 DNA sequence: TGTGCCAGCAGCTTAGCTCGAGGGAGAGCCGGCACAGATACGCAGTATTTT. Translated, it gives CASSLARGRAGTDTQYF.

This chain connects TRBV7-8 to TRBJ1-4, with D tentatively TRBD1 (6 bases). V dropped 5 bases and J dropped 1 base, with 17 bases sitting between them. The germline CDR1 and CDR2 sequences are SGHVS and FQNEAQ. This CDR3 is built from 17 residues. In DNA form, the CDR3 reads TGTGCCAGCAGCCCTGCGGACAGAAGCCGAACTAATGAAAAACTGTTTTTT. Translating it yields CASSPADRSRTNEKLFF.

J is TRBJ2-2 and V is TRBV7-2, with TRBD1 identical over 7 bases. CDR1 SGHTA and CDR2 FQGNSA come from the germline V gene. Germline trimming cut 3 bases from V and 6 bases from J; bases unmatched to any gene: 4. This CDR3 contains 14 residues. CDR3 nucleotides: TGTGCCAGCAGCTTCACAGGGGTGGCCGGGGAGCTGTTTTTT. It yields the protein CASSFTGVAGELFF.

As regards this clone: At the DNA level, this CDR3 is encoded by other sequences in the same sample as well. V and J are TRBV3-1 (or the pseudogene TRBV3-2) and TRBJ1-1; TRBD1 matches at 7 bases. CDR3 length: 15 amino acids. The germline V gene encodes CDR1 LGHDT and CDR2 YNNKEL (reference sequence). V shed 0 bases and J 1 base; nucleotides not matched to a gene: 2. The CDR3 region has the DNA TGTGCCAGCAGCCAAGATAACAGGGGGAACACTGAAGCTTTCTTT. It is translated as CASSQDNRGNTEAFF.

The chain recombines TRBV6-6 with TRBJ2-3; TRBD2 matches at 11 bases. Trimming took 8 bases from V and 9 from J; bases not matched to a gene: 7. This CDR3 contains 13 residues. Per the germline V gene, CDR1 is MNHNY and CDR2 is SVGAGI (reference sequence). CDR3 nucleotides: TGTGCCAGCTTCCTAGCGGGAGGAAACACGCAGTATTTT. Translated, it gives CASFLAGGNTQYF.

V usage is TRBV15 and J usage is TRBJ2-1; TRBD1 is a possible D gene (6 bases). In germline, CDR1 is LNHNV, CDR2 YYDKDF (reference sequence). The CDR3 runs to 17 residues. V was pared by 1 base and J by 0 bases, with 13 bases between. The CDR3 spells CATSRGRDIGSYNEQFF. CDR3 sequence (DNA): TGTGCCACCAGCAGAGGCCGGGACATAGGCTCCTACAATGAGCAGTTCTTC.

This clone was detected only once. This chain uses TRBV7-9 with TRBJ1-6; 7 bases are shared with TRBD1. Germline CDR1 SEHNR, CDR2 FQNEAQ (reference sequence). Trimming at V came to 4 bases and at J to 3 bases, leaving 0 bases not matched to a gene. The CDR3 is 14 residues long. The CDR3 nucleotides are TGTGCCAGCAGCTCAGGGGGCTATAATTCACCCCTCCACTTT. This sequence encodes CASSSGGYNSPLHF.

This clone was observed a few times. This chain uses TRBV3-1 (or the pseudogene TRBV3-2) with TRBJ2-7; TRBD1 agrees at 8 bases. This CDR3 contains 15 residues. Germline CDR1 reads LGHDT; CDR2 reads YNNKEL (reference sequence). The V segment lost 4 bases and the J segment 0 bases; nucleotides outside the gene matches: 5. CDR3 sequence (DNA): TGTGCCAGCAGCCGTGCGGGACAGGTCTCCTACGAGCAGTACTTC. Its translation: CASSRAGQVSYEQYF.

This chain's CDR3 is CASSLGAGGGGYTF. Written as DNA, the CDR3 is TGTGCCAGCAGCTTAGGGGCCGGGGGAGGTGGCTACACCTTC. The chain combines TRBV7-8 with TRBJ1-2; a weak D match, TRBD1 (5 bases). Trimming pared 1 base from V and 7 bases from J, leaving 13 bases between. Germline V gene sequence: CDR1 SGHVS, CDR2 FQNEAQ. This CDR3 has 14 amino acids. Complete variable domain (other parts from reference TRBV7-8 and TRBJ1-2): GAGVSQSPRYKVAKRGQDVALRCDPISGHVSLFWYQQALGQGPEFLTYFQNEAQLDKSGLPSDRFFAERPEGSVSTLKIQRTQQEDSAVYLCASSLGAGGGGYTFGSGTRLTVV.